What follows are 7 T cell receptor beta chains derived from one specimen sequenced in a study of OX40 agonist ivuxolimab in advanced cancers. Profiling relied on immunoSEQ multiplex PCR, and the TCRdb table lists in-frame clones only, not all of them. The sample consists of about 71,000 clones, roughly three quarters of them appearing once. Specimen: CD4+ or CD8+ T cells sorted from blood, collected in a trial of the OX40 agonist ivuxolimab. These receptor sequences come from an adult with an advanced solid tumor such as melanoma, head and neck, liver or kidney cancer.

This clone has just a few counts. The chain recombines TRBV6-1 with TRBJ1-4, with unresolved D. The V gene's germline CDR1 is MNHNS and CDR2 SASEGT. Trimming cost V 10 bases and J 7 bases, with 16 bases left between them. CDR3 length equals 13 residues. CDR3 sequence: CATLQHGSEKLFF. The CDR3, as DNA: TGTGCCACCCTTCAGCACGGTAGTGAAAAACTGTTTTTT.

This sequence joins TRBV15 and TRBJ1-5; no reliable D call. The CDR3 has 15 amino acids. Trimming cost V 0 bases and J 3 bases, with 9 bases left between them. Germline V lookup: CDR1 LNHNV, CDR2 YYDKDF (reference sequence). CDR3 sequence (DNA): TGTGCCACCAGCAGAGAGTCCAGATTCAATCAGCCCCAGCATTTT. The encoded protein is CATSRESRFNQPQHF.

The rearrangement uses TRBV18 and TRBJ1-1; no clear D gene. Germline V gives CDR1 KGHSH, CDR2 LQKENI. This CDR3 comprises 16 residues. The germline V and J ends were trimmed by 6 bases and 4 bases, with 21 bases remaining between them. CDR3 sequence: CASSKRPRGQSTEAFF. CDR3 nucleotides: TGTGCCAGCTCCAAACGCCCCCGGGGTCAGAGCACTGAAGCTTTCTTT.

The chain employs TRBV30 and TRBJ2-7; D is perhaps TRBD2 (7 bases). Trimming removed 1 base from V and 5 bases from J, with 15 bases in between. The CDR3 covers 14 residues. Germline CDR1 reads GTSNPN; CDR2 reads SVGIG (reference sequence). The CDR3 DNA reads as TGTGCCTGGAGTGGGTGGCGGGGGCCCGACGAGCAGTACTTC. Its translation is CAWSGWRGPDEQYF.

This clone was counted between two and nine times. The rearrangement links TRBV4-1 to TRBJ1-4; D unresolved. The CDR3 is 14 amino acids. The V and J ends lost 4 bases and 2 bases respectively, with 8 bases between them. Germline CDR1 reads MGHRA; CDR2 reads YSYEKL. This chain's CDR3 is CASSRLGTNEKLFF. CDR3 sequence (DNA): TGCGCCAGCAGCCGTTTGGGGACTAATGAAAAACTGTTTTTT.

The V gene is TRBV6-5, the J gene TRBJ2-7; D call uncertain. This CDR3 spans 14 amino acids. Germline CDR1 MNHEY, CDR2 SVGAGI. The V gene lost 0 bases and the J gene lost 2 bases, with 8 bases spanning the gap. CDR3 sequence: CASSYSSATYEQYF. In DNA form, the CDR3 reads TGTGCCAGCAGTTACTCCAGCGCGACCTACGAGCAGTACTTC.

This clone occurred a few times. This chain links TRBV12-5 with TRBJ1-2; 9 bases are a match to TRBD1. J was trimmed by 4 bases and V by 5 bases; bases with no gene match: 8. CDR1 LGHNT and CDR2 FRNRAP come from the germline V gene. This CDR3 contains 15 residues. CDR3 residues: CASGPGTGRGYGYTF. The CDR3 DNA is TGTGCTAGTGGTCCCGGGACAGGGCGCGGCTATGGCTACACCTTC.